A selection of T cell receptor beta chains follows, all from one sample in a study of identical twins' blood T cells. TCRdb independently ran MiXCR on the 5' RACE reads; one entry per CDR3 protein. This sample carries fewer than 450,000 distinct CDR3 sequences, approximately 30% of them seen once, and the ten largest clones take about 6%. Sequencing used PBMCs. The receptors here all came from a woman between 18 and 50 years old in good health. The CDR3 runs from the conserved cysteine through the conserved F or W. The order of the fields is J gene, D gene, CDR3 length, V gene, clone size, CDR3 protein, CDR3 DNA. A D gene is named only where the DNA matches it firmly. Size tells how often a clone was seen (once, few, many) or the class of an expanded clone, and some rows leave it out.

j_call: TRBJ1-2; d_call: TRBD1; cdr3_length: 16; v_call: TRBV18; clone_size: few; cdr3_aa: CASSPLRGQGAVGYTF; cdr3_nt: TGTGCCAGCTCACCTCTGCGCGGCCAGGGGGCCGTCGGCTACACCTTC
j_call: TRBJ2-5; d_call: .; cdr3_length: 12; v_call: TRBV4-1; clone_size: few; cdr3_aa: CASSPSKETQYF; cdr3_nt: TGCGCCAGCAGCCCTTCCAAGGAGACCCAGTACTTC
j_call: TRBJ2-3; d_call: .; cdr3_length: 15; v_call: TRBV2; clone_size: .; cdr3_aa: CASSSVREKLDTQYF; cdr3_nt: TGTGCCAGCAGCAGCGTCCGGGAAAAGTTAGATACGCAGTATTTT
j_call: TRBJ1-3; d_call: .; cdr3_length: 13; v_call: TRBV5-1; clone_size: .; cdr3_aa: CASSSGHGNTIYF; cdr3_nt: TGCGCCAGCAGCTCGGGACACGGAAACACCATATATTTT
j_call: TRBJ2-1; d_call: TRBD2; cdr3_length: 17; v_call: TRBV28; clone_size: .; cdr3_aa: CASSPRGGGDYNNEQFF; cdr3_nt: TGTGCCAGCAGCCCAAGGGGCGGGGGGGACTACAACAATGAGCAGTTCTTC
j_call: TRBJ1-6; d_call: .; cdr3_length: 13; v_call: TRBV5-6; clone_size: .; cdr3_aa: CVSCPPSVAPLHF; cdr3_nt: TGTGTCAGCTGCCCACCATCTGTCGCACCCCTCCACTTT
j_call: TRBJ2-2; d_call: TRBD2; cdr3_length: 15; v_call: TRBV20-1; clone_size: few; cdr3_aa: CSATRLASNTGELFF; cdr3_nt: TGCAGTGCTACGCGACTAGCGTCGAACACCGGGGAGCTGTTTTTT
j_call: TRBJ1-4; d_call: TRBD1; cdr3_length: 13; v_call: TRBV9; clone_size: .; cdr3_aa: CASGGQGPEKLFF; cdr3_nt: TGTGCCAGCGGGGGACAGGGTCCAGAAAAACTGTTTTTT
j_call: TRBJ1-1; d_call: .; cdr3_length: 12; v_call: TRBV12-3/TRBV12-4; clone_size: many; cdr3_aa: CASSLGPSEAFF; cdr3_nt: TGTGCCAGCAGTTTGGGACCCAGTGAAGCTTTCTTT
j_call: TRBJ1-4; d_call: .; cdr3_length: 13; v_call: TRBV7-8; clone_size: .; cdr3_aa: CASSLGEGVKLFF; cdr3_nt: TGTGCCAGCAGCTTAGGGGAGGGAGTCAAACTGTTTTTT
j_call: TRBJ1-5; d_call: .; cdr3_length: 15; v_call: TRBV19; clone_size: .; cdr3_aa: CASTAGRGGNQPQHF; cdr3_nt: TGTGCCAGTACCGCGGGGAGGGGTGGCAATCAGCCCCAGCATTTT
j_call: TRBJ1-3; d_call: .; cdr3_length: 14; v_call: TRBV29-1; clone_size: .; cdr3_aa: CSVGLRGSGNTIYF; cdr3_nt: TGCAGCGTTGGCCTTAGAGGGTCTGGAAACACCATATATTTT
j_call: TRBJ2-1; d_call: .; cdr3_length: 15; v_call: TRBV11-3; clone_size: few; cdr3_aa: CASSSRTEAYNEQFF; cdr3_nt: TGTGCCAGCAGCTCCAGGACAGAAGCGTACAATGAGCAGTTCTTC
j_call: TRBJ1-2; d_call: TRBD1; cdr3_length: 13; v_call: TRBV3-1; clone_size: few; cdr3_aa: CASSQTTGNGYTF; cdr3_nt: TGTGCCAGCAGCCAAACGACAGGGAATGGCTACACCTTC
j_call: TRBJ2-7; d_call: .; cdr3_length: 13; v_call: TRBV7-9; clone_size: .; cdr3_aa: CASSLGDAYEQYF; cdr3_nt: TGTGCCAGCAGCTTAGGGGACGCCTACGAGCAGTACTTC
j_call: TRBJ2-5; d_call: .; cdr3_length: 12; v_call: TRBV10-1; clone_size: many; cdr3_aa: CPSQGRQETQYF; cdr3_nt: TGCCCAAGTCAGGGAAGGCAAGAGACCCAGTACTTC
j_call: TRBJ2-1; d_call: .; cdr3_length: 15; v_call: TRBV9; clone_size: .; cdr3_aa: CASSAYSTPPGEQFF; cdr3_nt: TGTGCCAGCAGCGCCTATTCGACCCCTCCCGGTGAGCAGTTCTTC
j_call: TRBJ1-1; d_call: TRBD1; cdr3_length: 11; v_call: TRBV6-1; clone_size: .; cdr3_aa: CASIGTGEAFF; cdr3_nt: TGTGCCAGCATTGGGACAGGTGAAGCTTTCTTT
j_call: TRBJ2-7; d_call: .; cdr3_length: 13; v_call: TRBV20-1; clone_size: few; cdr3_aa: CSARKTGTLEQYF; cdr3_nt: TGCAGTGCTAGAAAGACAGGGACTCTCGAGCAGTACTTC
j_call: TRBJ2-2; d_call: .; cdr3_length: 14; v_call: TRBV10-3; clone_size: .; cdr3_aa: CAISSSENTGELFF; cdr3_nt: TGTGCCATCAGTTCTAGCGAGAACACCGGGGAGCTGTTTTTT
j_call: TRBJ1-5; d_call: .; cdr3_length: 16; v_call: TRBV27; clone_size: .; cdr3_aa: CASRYRGQGTNQPQHF; cdr3_nt: TGTGCCAGCAGATATCGTGGGCAGGGGACCAATCAGCCCCAGCATTTT
j_call: TRBJ1-1; d_call: .; cdr3_length: 13; v_call: TRBV27; clone_size: many; cdr3_aa: CASSPILNTEAFF; cdr3_nt: TGTGCCAGCAGCCCCATACTGAACACTGAAGCTTTCTTT
j_call: TRBJ2-1; d_call: TRBD2; cdr3_length: 15; v_call: TRBV7-9; clone_size: few; cdr3_aa: CASSFTSGGYNEQFF; cdr3_nt: TGTGCCAGCAGCTTCACTAGCGGGGGTTACAATGAGCAGTTCTTC
j_call: TRBJ2-7; d_call: .; cdr3_length: 14; v_call: TRBV6-2/TRBV6-3; clone_size: many; cdr3_aa: CASRRTHLLYEQYF; cdr3_nt: TGTGCCAGCAGACGTACACATCTACTCTACGAGCAGTACTTC
j_call: TRBJ2-1; d_call: .; cdr3_length: 11; v_call: TRBV10-3; clone_size: .; cdr3_aa: CATQGGFEQFF; cdr3_nt: TGTGCCACCCAAGGGGGATTCGAGCAGTTCTTC
j_call: TRBJ1-2; d_call: TRBD1; cdr3_length: 13; v_call: TRBV6-6; clone_size: many; cdr3_aa: CASSGTANYGYTF; cdr3_nt: TGTGCCAGCTCGGGGACAGCAAACTATGGCTACACCTTC
j_call: TRBJ2-4; d_call: TRBD2; cdr3_length: 15; v_call: TRBV28; clone_size: .; cdr3_aa: CASSSSGGARYIQYF; cdr3_nt: TGTGCCAGCAGCTCCAGCGGGGGGGCGAGGTACATTCAGTACTTC
j_call: TRBJ1-2; d_call: TRBD1; cdr3_length: 14; v_call: TRBV6-5; clone_size: .; cdr3_aa: CASSDPGGAYGYTF; cdr3_nt: TGTGCCAGCAGTGACCCAGGGGGCGCCTATGGCTACACCTTC
j_call: TRBJ1-2; d_call: TRBD1; cdr3_length: 16; v_call: TRBV20-1; clone_size: .; cdr3_aa: CSASEGQPPPTYGYTF; cdr3_nt: TGCAGTGCTAGCGAGGGACAGCCACCCCCGACCTATGGCTACACCTTC
j_call: TRBJ1-2; d_call: TRBD1; cdr3_length: 14; v_call: TRBV2; clone_size: .; cdr3_aa: CASRGTDTNYGYTF; cdr3_nt: TGTGCCAGCAGGGGGACAGATACCAACTATGGCTACACCTTC
j_call: TRBJ1-4; d_call: TRBD1; cdr3_length: 14; v_call: TRBV11-2; clone_size: once; cdr3_aa: CASSSTGWYEKLFF; cdr3_nt: TGTGCCAGCAGTTCGACAGGGTGGTATGAAAAACTGTTTTTT
j_call: TRBJ1-1; d_call: TRBD1; cdr3_length: 16; v_call: TRBV10-2; clone_size: few; cdr3_aa: CASNRGGIEGNTEAFF; cdr3_nt: TGCGCCAGCAATAGAGGGGGCATTGAAGGGAACACTGAAGCTTTCTTT
j_call: TRBJ1-1; d_call: .; cdr3_length: 11; v_call: TRBV20-1; clone_size: .; cdr3_aa: CSAPAGGEAFF; cdr3_nt: TGCAGTGCCCCGGCCGGGGGCGAAGCTTTCTTT
j_call: TRBJ2-1; d_call: .; cdr3_length: 16; v_call: TRBV4-3; clone_size: many; cdr3_aa: CASSQDPGVTYNEQFF; cdr3_nt: TGCGCCAGCAGCCAAGATCCTGGAGTTACCTACAATGAGCAGTTCTTC
j_call: TRBJ2-7; d_call: .; cdr3_length: 12; v_call: TRBV5-6; clone_size: few; cdr3_aa: CASTRGSYEQYF; cdr3_nt: TGTGCCAGCACCAGAGGGTCTTACGAGCAGTACTTC
j_call: TRBJ2-3; d_call: TRBD2; cdr3_length: 12; v_call: TRBV20-1; clone_size: .; cdr3_aa: CSARIWGGPLYF; cdr3_nt: TGCAGTGCGAGGATCTGGGGGGGACCTTTGTATTTT
j_call: TRBJ2-1; d_call: TRBD2; cdr3_length: 15; v_call: TRBV6-1; clone_size: few; cdr3_aa: CASRKQAGSYNEQFF; cdr3_nt: TGTGCCAGCAGGAAGCAAGCGGGATCGTACAATGAGCAGTTCTTC
j_call: TRBJ1-1; d_call: TRBD1; cdr3_length: 15; v_call: TRBV6-2/TRBV6-3; clone_size: few; cdr3_aa: CASSPGTGGYTEAFF; cdr3_nt: TGTGCCAGCAGCCCCGGGACAGGGGGGTACACTGAAGCTTTCTTT
j_call: TRBJ1-5; d_call: .; cdr3_length: 13; v_call: TRBV7-7; clone_size: few; cdr3_aa: CASSQGLWQPQHF; cdr3_nt: TGTGCTAGCAGCCAAGGGTTATGGCAGCCCCAGCATTTT
j_call: TRBJ2-3; d_call: .; cdr3_length: 13; v_call: TRBV2; clone_size: .; cdr3_aa: CASSETRGDTQYF; cdr3_nt: TGTGCCAGCAGTGAGACGAGAGGGGATACGCAGTATTTT
j_call: TRBJ1-5; d_call: TRBD1; cdr3_length: 14; v_call: TRBV6-6; clone_size: .; cdr3_aa: CASSYQGGREPQHF; cdr3_nt: TGTGCCAGCAGTTATCAGGGGGGGAGGGAGCCCCAGCATTTT
j_call: TRBJ1-3; d_call: .; cdr3_length: 12; v_call: TRBV3-1; clone_size: .; cdr3_aa: CASSSRRDTIYF; cdr3_nt: TGTGCCAGCAGTTCCAGGCGAGACACCATATATTTT
j_call: TRBJ2-7; d_call: TRBD1; cdr3_length: 15; v_call: TRBV6-5; clone_size: many; cdr3_aa: CASSYSTGGFYEQYF; cdr3_nt: TGTGCCAGCAGTTACTCGACAGGGGGTTTTTACGAGCAGTACTTC
j_call: TRBJ1-1; d_call: .; cdr3_length: 13; v_call: TRBV7-3; clone_size: .; cdr3_aa: CASSGEENTEAFF; cdr3_nt: TGTGCCAGCAGCGGGGAGGAGAACACTGAAGCTTTCTTT
j_call: TRBJ1-2; d_call: .; cdr3_length: 14; v_call: TRBV16; clone_size: few; cdr3_aa: CASSQSTGNYGYTF; cdr3_nt: TGTGCCAGCAGCCAATCAACGGGAAACTATGGCTACACCTTC
j_call: TRBJ2-6; d_call: .; cdr3_length: 15; v_call: TRBV27; clone_size: few; cdr3_aa: CASSLFASGANVLTF; cdr3_nt: TGTGCCAGCAGTTTATTTGCCTCTGGGGCCAACGTCCTGACTTTC
j_call: TRBJ1-1; d_call: TRBD1; cdr3_length: 15; v_call: TRBV29-1; clone_size: few; cdr3_aa: CSVRWGQDPNTEAFF; cdr3_nt: TGCAGCGTCCGTTGGGGACAGGACCCGAACACTGAAGCTTTCTTT
j_call: TRBJ2-3; d_call: TRBD2; cdr3_length: 16; v_call: TRBV7-6; clone_size: .; cdr3_aa: CASSSAGRGGADTQYF; cdr3_nt: TGTGCCAGCAGCTCTGCTGGACGGGGGGGCGCAGATACGCAGTATTTT
j_call: TRBJ2-5; d_call: .; cdr3_length: 14; v_call: TRBV5-1; clone_size: .; cdr3_aa: CASSLSGQQETQYF; cdr3_nt: TGCGCCAGCAGCCTATCAGGACAGCAAGAGACCCAGTACTTC